In its sample, the clone carrying this T cell receptor beta chain was seen once. Its antigen remains unidentified. Germline loops: CDR1 MRHNA, CDR2 SNTAGT. V lost 5 bases to trimming and J lost 6 bases, with 16 bases between them. This CDR3 is 15 amino acids long. The sample originates from a study of long-term antiretroviral therapy in people with HIV. The assay used was immunoSEQ (version v3.0), run at survey level. Samples were sequenced targeting about 35,000-50,000 T-cell genomes each. Using immunoSEQ multiplex PCR, the repertoire was profiled, and TCRdb retains in-frame clones only, with some absent. The sample carries fewer than 25,000 clones, about 80% recorded once. Study findings and constraints: In samples taken after ART, diversity increased but remained below transplant donor control levels. CDR3 lengths in HIV samples spanned a narrower range than controls.

The TCR sequence derives from a man aged 30 to 39 with HIV. J is TRBJ2-2 and V is TRBV6-4, with D uncertain. Sequenced material: unsorted PBMCs, taken 4.4 years after starting antiretroviral therapy. The CDR3 sequence: CASSPTPGDAGELFF. The CDR3 nucleotides are TGTGCCAGCAGTCCGACTCCCGGCGACGCCGGGGAGCTGTTTTTT.